A single sample is the source of the 25 T cell receptor beta chains below, sequenced in a study of regulatory T cells in long-lasting Graves disease. Arm-PCR of CDR3 regions and iRepertoire HTBI primers were the basis on which TCR beta libraries were built. TCRdb processed the multiplex PCR reads anew with MiXCR; each CDR3 protein has one entry. The repertoire includes 400,000 to 500,000 distinct CDR3 sequences, around 15% of them detected once, and about a quarter sits in the top ten. The time point was: newly diagnosed GD, antithyroid drugs for less than 3 months. Construction of the TCR library relied on RNA isolated from PBMCs. These data also featured in a second study, about T cells in Graves' hyperthyroidism and ophthalmopathy.

The material was peripheral blood mononuclear cells (PBMCs), obtained at new diagnosis, from a patient treated with antithyroid drugs. These receptors all come from a woman under 30 with Graves disease.

This clonotype was recorded many times. The chain uses TRBV2 and TRBJ2-7; D is perhaps TRBD1 (5 bases). The germline CDR1 and CDR2 sequences are SNHLY and FYNNEI. The CDR3 covers 14 residues. The V gene lost 6 bases and the J gene lost 3 bases, with 15 bases spanning the gap. The chain's CDR3 is CASSSGLPGYEQYF. The CDR3 coding sequence is TGTGCCAGCAGCTCAGGGCTCCCTGGCTACGAGCAGTACTTC.

This clonotype occurred a few times. The chain recombines TRBV28 with TRBJ2-2; the match to TRBD2 covers 11 bases. The length of the CDR3 is 17 residues. Losses at the gene ends were 3 bases for V and 2 bases for J; bases not matched to a gene: 5. Germline V gives CDR1 MDHEN, CDR2 SYDVKM. The CDR3 bases are TGTGCCAGCAGTTTTTCTCTAGCGGGAGGTAACACCGGGGAGCTGTTTTTT. Protein: CASSFSLAGGNTGELFF.

Only one count was recorded for this clonotype. A much larger clone differs by one base, so this may be a read error. The J gene is TRBJ2-7, the V gene TRBV12-3 or TRBV12-4, with D perhaps TRBD2 (6 bases). Trimming left V 5 bases short and J 7 bases short, with 21 bases between. The CDR3 is 15 amino acids. CDR3 residues: CASSPRGLSSHEQYF. CDR3 DNA sequence: TGTGCCAGCAGTCCGCGGGGACTGAGCAGCCATGAGCAGTACTTC.

This clonotype was observed a handful of times. The CDR3 bases are TGTGCCAGCAGACTTAATCCGCCTAACTATGGCTACACCTTC. Encoded protein: CASRLNPPNYGYTF. The V gene is TRBV11-2, the J gene TRBJ1-2, with D unclear. V gave up 6 bases and J gave up 0 bases, with 11 bases separating them. This CDR3 is built from 14 residues. The V gene's germline CDR1 is SGHAT and CDR2 FQNNGV.

This clonotype has at least ten counts. The rearrangement uses TRBV20-1 and TRBJ2-7; TRBD2 agrees at 12 bases. The germline V gene has CDR1 DFQATT and CDR2 SNEGSKA (reference sequence). V trimming: 4 bases; J trimming: 3 bases; junction bases outside the gene matches: 10. The CDR3 has 16 residues. The CDR3 here is CSATWTSGKRGYEQYF. In DNA form, the CDR3 reads TGCAGTGCTACCTGGACTAGCGGGAAAAGGGGCTACGAGCAGTACTTC.

This clonotype was recorded a few times. The genes are TRBV10-3 and TRBJ2-1; 8 bases map to TRBD2. CDR1 and CDR2 from the germline V gene are ENHRY and SYGVKD. The CDR3 is 15 amino acids. The V and J ends lost 6 bases and 2 bases, in that order; junction bases with no gene match: 6. Here the CDR3 DNA reads TGTGCCATCAGGCTTACTAGCGGAACCTACAATGAGCAGTTCTTC. It translates to CAIRLTSGTYNEQFF.

The V gene is TRBV7-2, the J gene TRBJ2-4; possible D gene TRBD2, 6 bases. TRBJ2-7 explains the end of the DNA better; the J call may be wrong. The CDR3 contains 17 residues. Germline CDR1 and CDR2: SGHTA and FQGNSA. The CDR3 DNA reads as TGTGCCAGCAGCTTAGCCGCTAGCGATACAGCGTCCTACGAGCAGTACTTC. As protein: CASSLAASDTASYEQYF.

Many counts were recorded for this clonotype. This rearrangement joins TRBV30 to TRBJ2-7, with D perhaps TRBD1 (6 bases). Germline V CDR1 and CDR2: GTSNPN, SVGIG (reference sequence). Between the trimmed V and J ends, which lost 3 bases and 3 bases, there was a span of 15 bases. CDR3 length: 14 residues. The CDR3 region is CAWRPTGTIYEQYF. The CDR3 region has the DNA TGTGCCTGGAGACCGACCGGGACAATCTACGAGCAGTACTTC.

The CDR3 loop is CASSPYRVGSPLHF. The CDR3 nucleotides read TGTGCCAGCAGCCCATACCGTGTGGGGTCACCCCTCCACTTT. The rearrangement joins TRBV9 to TRBJ1-6; no definite D call. This CDR3 is 14 amino acids long. The germline CDR1 and CDR2 sequences are SGDLS and YYNGEE. V was shortened by 4 bases and J by 10 bases, with 15 bases between the two germline ends.

This clonotype was recorded a few times. The chain has TRBV29-1 and TRBJ2-4; D is possibly TRBD2 (6 bases). V lost 3 bases to trimming and J lost 9 bases, with 9 bases between them. The CDR3 runs 11 residues. Per the germline V gene, CDR1 is SQVTM and CDR2 is ANQGSEA. CDR3 loop: CSVDRGGIQYF. CDR3 nucleotides: TGCAGCGTTGATAGGGGAGGCATTCAGTACTTC.

Points on this clonotype: A much larger clone is a single base away; this may be a read error. This chain links TRBV2 with TRBJ2-7, with 11 bases aligning to TRBD2. The end of the DNA aligns better with TRBJ2-1, so the J call may be wrong. Germline CDR1 reads SNHLY; CDR2 reads FYNNEI. The CDR3 covers 16 residues. The CDR3 nucleotides read TGTGCCAGCAGCCCAAGGACTAGCGGGCTCTCCTACGAGCAGTTCTTC. Protein product: CASSPRTSGLSYEQFF.

The rearrangement uses TRBV7-2 and TRBJ2-7; 8 nucleotides agree with TRBD1. The J segment lost 2 bases and the V segment lost 1 base, leaving 1 base of the junction unmatched. The CDR3 is 14 amino acids. From germline, CDR1 is SGHTA and CDR2 FQGNSA. CDR3 loop: CASSLEQGAYEQYF. The CDR3 DNA follows: TGTGCCAGCAGCTTAGAACAGGGGGCCTACGAGCAGTACTTC.

The V gene is TRBV20-1, the J gene TRBJ2-2; 7 nucleotides match TRBD1. The CDR3 is 13 amino acids. V was pared by 5 bases and J by 5 bases, with 5 bases of the junction left unmatched. Germline V gene lookup returns CDR1 DFQATT and CDR2 SNEGSKA (reference sequence). The CDR3 DNA reads TGCAGTGCTGGGGACAGACTTACCGGGGAGCTGTTTTTT. Its protein is CSAGDRLTGELFF.

This clonotype was detected ten times or more. The CDR3, as DNA: TGTGCCATCAGTGGGCAGCGGGAGGCGGAAGAGACCCAGTACTTC. Its protein product is CAISGQREAEETQYF. The V gene is TRBV10-3, the J gene TRBJ2-5, with 9 nucleotides matching TRBD2. With 4 bases clipped from V and 3 bases from J, the junction kept 6 bases outside the gene matches. From germline, CDR1 is ENHRY and CDR2 SYGVKD. There are 15 residues in the CDR3.

The chain has TRBV20-1 and TRBJ2-1; 12 bases are a match to TRBD2. The CDR3 totals 19 residues. Looked up from germline, CDR1 is DFQATT and CDR2 is SNEGSKA (reference sequence). Trimming took 0 bases from V and 3 from J; bases not matched to a gene: 12. The CDR3 DNA reads TGCAGTGCTAGAGATTCGACTAGCGGGAGTAGTTTGAACTACAATGAGCAGTTCTTC. It encodes CSARDSTSGSSLNYNEQFF.

The sample holds many counts of this clonotype. CDR3 loop: CASSLAGGGLGNEQYF. CDR3 bases: TGCGCCAGCAGCTTGGCAGGGGGGGGTCTCGGGAACGAGCAGTACTTC. V is TRBV5-1 and J is TRBJ2-7; D may be TRBD1 or TRBD2 (7 bases each). Germline values: CDR1 SGHRS, CDR2 YFSETQ. The CDR3 runs to 16 residues. V was clipped by 0 bases and J by 5 bases, with 18 bases between them.

In its sample, this clonotype was seen many times. The chain links TRBV4-2 to TRBJ2-7; D unclear. Germline assignment: CDR1 LGHNA and CDR2 YNFKEQ. CDR3 size: 14 residues. The V end was cut by 1 base, the J end by 2 bases, with 9 bases between. In DNA, the CDR3 is TGTGCCAGCAGCCAAGTCCCAGTAGCCTACGAGCAGTACTTC. This gives the protein CASSQVPVAYEQYF.

The chain is built from TRBV4-2 and TRBJ1-2, with 10 positions matching TRBD1. CDR1 LGHNA and CDR2 YNFKEQ come from the germline V gene. The V and J ends lost 0 bases and 6 bases, in that order; junction bases with no gene match: 4. This CDR3 is built from 15 residues. The CDR3 loop is CASSQEGDRGDGYTF. The CDR3 nucleotides read TGTGCCAGCAGCCAAGAAGGGGACAGGGGAGATGGCTACACCTTC.

V usage is TRBV7-3 and J usage is TRBJ2-1; 10 bases fit TRBD2. V gave up 6 bases and J gave up 1 base; unmatched junction bases: 9. Germline assignment: CDR1 SGHTA and CDR2 FQGTGA. The CDR3 extends over 17 amino acids. The CDR3 sequence: CASSHRAGGKSYNEQFF. For the CDR3, the DNA is TGTGCCAGCAGTCATAGAGCGGGAGGGAAATCCTACAATGAGCAGTTCTTC.

This clonotype has more than one count but fewer than ten. The chain joins TRBV20-1 to TRBJ2-2, with D unclear. The V end lost 3 bases, the J end lost 10 bases, and 15 bases lay between the germline ends. Per the germline V gene, CDR1 is DFQATT and CDR2 is SNEGSKA (reference sequence). CDR3 length equals 13 residues. CDR3 nucleotide sequence: TGCAGTGCTAGCCCTGTGGCGACGGAGGAGCTGTTTTTT. As protein: CSASPVATEELFF.

This clonotype was picked up a small number of times. The chain uses TRBV24-1 and TRBJ2-4; D ambiguous. The germline V gene has CDR1 KGHDR and CDR2 SFDVKD. Trimming stripped 6 bases from V and 4 bases from J, with 9 bases between. The CDR3 totals 13 residues. The CDR3 loop is CATSPPGKNIQYF. In DNA form, the CDR3 reads TGTGCCACCAGTCCCCCCGGGAAAAACATTCAGTACTTC.

This clonotype was recorded many times. The chain combines TRBV7-9 with TRBJ2-7; perhaps TRBD2 as D (5 bases). Per the germline V gene, CDR1 is SEHNR and CDR2 is FQNEAQ (reference sequence). This CDR3 is built from 17 residues. V was clipped by 0 bases and J by 0 bases, with 15 bases between them. The CDR3 sequence: CASSLAQFGKSSYEQYF. Written as DNA, the CDR3 is TGTGCCAGCAGCTTAGCGCAATTCGGGAAGAGCTCCTACGAGCAGTACTTC. The full variable domain, its missing parts supplied by reference TRBV7-9 and TRBJ2-7, is DTGVSQNPRHKITKRGQNVTFRCDPISEHNRLYWYRQTLGQGPEFLTYFQNEAQLEKSRLLSDRFSAERPKGSFSTLEIQRTEQGDSAMYLCASSLAQFGKSSYEQYFGPGTRLTVT.

This clonotype was counted between two and nine times. This chain uses TRBV5-8 with TRBJ2-5, with D unresolved. This CDR3 has 16 residues. The V and J ends lost 1 base and 2 bases respectively, with 15 bases between them. Germline lookup yields CDR1 SGHTS and CDR2 YDEGEE. The CDR3 DNA is TGTGCCAGCAGCTTGCTGCGTGCCTGGATTCAAGAGACCCAGTACTTC. It codes for CASSLLRAWIQETQYF. The entire variable domain, with the rest obtained from reference TRBV5-8 and TRBJ2-5, is as follows: EAGVTQSPTHLIKTRGQQATLRCSPISGHTSVYWYQQALGLGLQFLLWYDEGEERNRGNFPPRFSGRQFPNYSSELNVNALELEDSALYLCASSLLRAWIQETQYFGPGTRLLVL.

This clonotype has just one count. This may be a read error: a much more frequent sequence differs by one nucleotide. The gene calls are TRBV2 and TRBJ2-1; 13 bases fit TRBD2. Germline loops: CDR1 SNHLY, CDR2 FYNNEI. This CDR3 is built from 16 residues. The CDR3 spells CVSAGTSGTSYNEQFF. The CDR3 bases are TGTGTCAGCGCCGGGACTAGCGGGACCTCCTACAATGAGCAGTTCTTC.

This clonotype was picked up a small number of times. The chain uses TRBV20-1 and TRBJ1-5; perhaps TRBD1 as D (6 bases). The CDR3 is made up of 15 amino acids. V was clipped by 5 bases and J by 6 bases, with 20 bases between them. Germline values: CDR1 DFQATT, CDR2 SNEGSKA (reference sequence). CDR3 protein: CSAGTRGIRGQPQHF. CDR3 bases: TGCAGTGCTGGGACCAGGGGTATTCGGGGTCAGCCCCAGCATTTT.